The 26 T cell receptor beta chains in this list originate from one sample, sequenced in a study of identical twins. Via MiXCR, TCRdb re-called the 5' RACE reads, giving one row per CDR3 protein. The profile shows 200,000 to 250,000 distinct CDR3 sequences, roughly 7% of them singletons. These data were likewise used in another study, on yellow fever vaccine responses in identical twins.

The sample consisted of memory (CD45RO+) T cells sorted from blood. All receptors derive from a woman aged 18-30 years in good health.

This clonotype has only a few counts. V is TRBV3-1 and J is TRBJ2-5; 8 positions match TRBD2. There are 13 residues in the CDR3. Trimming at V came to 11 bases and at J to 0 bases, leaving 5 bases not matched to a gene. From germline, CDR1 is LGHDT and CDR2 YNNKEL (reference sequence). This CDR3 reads CASSGYNQETQYF. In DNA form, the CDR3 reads TGTGCCTCTAGCGGGTACAACCAAGAGACCCAGTACTTC.

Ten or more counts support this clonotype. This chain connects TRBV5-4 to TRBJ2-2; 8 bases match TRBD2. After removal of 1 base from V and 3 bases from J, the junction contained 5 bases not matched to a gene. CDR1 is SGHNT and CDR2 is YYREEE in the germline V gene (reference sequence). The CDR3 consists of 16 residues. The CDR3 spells CASSLRTSFDTGELFF. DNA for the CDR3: TGTGCCAGCAGCTTGAGGACTAGCTTTGACACCGGGGAGCTGTTTTTT.

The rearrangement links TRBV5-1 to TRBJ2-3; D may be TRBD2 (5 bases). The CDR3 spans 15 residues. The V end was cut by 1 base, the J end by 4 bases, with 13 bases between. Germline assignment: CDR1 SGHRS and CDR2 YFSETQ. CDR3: CASSLNRIGADTQYF. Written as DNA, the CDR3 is TGCGCCAGCAGCTTGAATAGGATCGGGGCAGATACGCAGTATTTT.

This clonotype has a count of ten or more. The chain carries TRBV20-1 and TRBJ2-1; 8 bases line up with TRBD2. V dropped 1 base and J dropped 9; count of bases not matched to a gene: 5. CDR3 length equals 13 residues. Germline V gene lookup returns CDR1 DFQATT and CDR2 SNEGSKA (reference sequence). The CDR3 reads CSARAEREFEQFF. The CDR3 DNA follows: TGCAGTGCTAGAGCGGAGCGGGAGTTTGAGCAGTTCTTC.

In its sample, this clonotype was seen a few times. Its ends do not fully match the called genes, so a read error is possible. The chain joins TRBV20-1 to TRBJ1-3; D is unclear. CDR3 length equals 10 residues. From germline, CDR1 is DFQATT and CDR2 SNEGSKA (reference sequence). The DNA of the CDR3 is TGCAGTGCTACCCAAGAAACCGTGGATTTT. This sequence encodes CSATQETVDF.

The CDR3 sequence: CASSGRTGAQETQYF. CDR3 DNA: TGTGCCAGCAGTGGACGGACAGGCGCGCAAGAGACCCAGTACTTC. V usage is TRBV28 and J usage is TRBJ2-5, with 7 bases that match TRBD1. Germline CDR1 MDHEN, CDR2 SYDVKM. The CDR3 spans 15 residues. Losses at the gene ends were 5 bases for V and 2 bases for J; bases not matched to a gene: 8.

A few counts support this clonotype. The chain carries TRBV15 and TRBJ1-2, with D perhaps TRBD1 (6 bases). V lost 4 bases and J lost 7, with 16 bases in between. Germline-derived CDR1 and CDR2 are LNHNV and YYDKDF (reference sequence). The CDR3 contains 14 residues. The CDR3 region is CATSTLGGAGGYTF. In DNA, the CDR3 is TGTGCCACCAGCACCCTCGGGGGGGCGGGTGGCTACACCTTC.

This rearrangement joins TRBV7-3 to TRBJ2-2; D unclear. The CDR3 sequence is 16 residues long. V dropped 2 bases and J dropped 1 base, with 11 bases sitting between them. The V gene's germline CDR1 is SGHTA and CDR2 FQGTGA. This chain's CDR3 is CASSLVRLQNTGELFF. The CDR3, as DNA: TGTGCCAGCAGCTTAGTGCGGCTACAGAACACCGGGGAGCTGTTTTTT.

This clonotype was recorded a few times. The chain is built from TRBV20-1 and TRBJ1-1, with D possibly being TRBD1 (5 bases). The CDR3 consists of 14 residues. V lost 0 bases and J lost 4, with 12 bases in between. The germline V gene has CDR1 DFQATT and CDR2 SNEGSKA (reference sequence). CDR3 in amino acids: CSAREGSGGTEAFF. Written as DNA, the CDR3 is TGCAGTGCTAGAGAGGGATCCGGGGGCACTGAAGCTTTCTTT.

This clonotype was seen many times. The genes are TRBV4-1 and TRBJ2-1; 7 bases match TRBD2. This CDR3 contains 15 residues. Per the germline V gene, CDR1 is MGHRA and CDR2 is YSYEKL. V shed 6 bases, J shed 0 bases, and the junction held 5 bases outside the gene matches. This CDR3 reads CASRPASGSYNEQFF. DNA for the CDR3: TGCGCCAGCAGGCCGGCTAGCGGCTCCTACAATGAGCAGTTCTTC.

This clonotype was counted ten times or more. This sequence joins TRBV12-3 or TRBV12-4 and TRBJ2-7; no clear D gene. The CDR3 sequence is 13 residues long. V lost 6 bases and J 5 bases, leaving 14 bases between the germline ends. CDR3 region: CASSLGQPDEQYF. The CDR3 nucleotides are TGTGCCAGCAGCCTGGGTCAGCCGGACGAGCAGTACTTC.

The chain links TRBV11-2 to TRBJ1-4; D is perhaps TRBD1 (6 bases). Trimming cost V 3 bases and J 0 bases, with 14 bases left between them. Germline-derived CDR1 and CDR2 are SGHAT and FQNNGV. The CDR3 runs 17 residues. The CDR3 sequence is CASSLTRTVATNEKLFF. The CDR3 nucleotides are TGTGCCAGCAGCTTGACCCGGACAGTTGCAACTAATGAAAAACTGTTTTTT.

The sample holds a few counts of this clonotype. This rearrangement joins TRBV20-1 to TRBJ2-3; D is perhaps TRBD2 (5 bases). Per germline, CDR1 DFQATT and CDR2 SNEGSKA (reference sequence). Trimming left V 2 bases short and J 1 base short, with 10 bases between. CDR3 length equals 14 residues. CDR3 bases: TGCAGTGCTAGACTAGCTCAGGGCACAGATACGCAGTATTTT. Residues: CSARLAQGTDTQYF.

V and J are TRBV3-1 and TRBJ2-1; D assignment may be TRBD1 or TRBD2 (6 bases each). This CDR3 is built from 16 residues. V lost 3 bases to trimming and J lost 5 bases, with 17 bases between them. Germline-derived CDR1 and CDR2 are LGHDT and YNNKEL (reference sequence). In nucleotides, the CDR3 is TGTGCCAGCAGCCATCCTCGAGGAGGGGGAAACAATGAGCAGTTCTTC. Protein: CASSHPRGGGNNEQFF.

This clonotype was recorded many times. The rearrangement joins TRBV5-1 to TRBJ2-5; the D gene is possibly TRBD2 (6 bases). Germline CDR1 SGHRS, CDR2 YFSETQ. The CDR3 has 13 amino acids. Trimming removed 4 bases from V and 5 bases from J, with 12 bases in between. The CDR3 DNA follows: TGCGCCAGCAGCCCGGGACTCAGGGAGACCCAGTACTTC. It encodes CASSPGLRETQYF. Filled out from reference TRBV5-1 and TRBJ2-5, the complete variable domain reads KAGVTQTPRYLIKTRGQQVTLSCSPISGHRSVSWYQQTPGQGLQFLFEYFSETQRNKGNFPGRFSGRQFSNSRSEMNVSTLELGDSALYLCASSPGLRETQYFGPGTRLLVL.

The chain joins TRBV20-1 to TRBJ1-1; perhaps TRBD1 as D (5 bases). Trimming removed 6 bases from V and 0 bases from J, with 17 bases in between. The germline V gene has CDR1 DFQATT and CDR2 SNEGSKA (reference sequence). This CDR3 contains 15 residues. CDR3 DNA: TGCAGTGCACGGCGCGGGACTTTGATGAACACTGAAGCTTTCTTT. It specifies CSARRGTLMNTEAFF.

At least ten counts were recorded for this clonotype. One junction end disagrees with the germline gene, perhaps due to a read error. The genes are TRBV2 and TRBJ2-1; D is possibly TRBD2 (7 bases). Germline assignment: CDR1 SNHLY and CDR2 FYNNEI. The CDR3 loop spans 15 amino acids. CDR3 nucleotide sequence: TGTGCCAGCAGGGAAGCGGGACACTCCTACAATGAGCAGTTCTTC. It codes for CASREAGHSYNEQFF.

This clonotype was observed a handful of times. The CDR3 DNA reads TGCGCCAGCACCCCCCCGGGTGGCGATGAGCAGTTCTTC. The encoded protein is CASTPPGGDEQFF. The J gene is TRBJ2-1, the V gene TRBV5-1; D unclear. In germline, CDR1 is SGHRS, CDR2 YFSETQ. V lost 6 bases, J lost 8 bases, and 15 bases lay in between. The CDR3 extends over 13 amino acids.

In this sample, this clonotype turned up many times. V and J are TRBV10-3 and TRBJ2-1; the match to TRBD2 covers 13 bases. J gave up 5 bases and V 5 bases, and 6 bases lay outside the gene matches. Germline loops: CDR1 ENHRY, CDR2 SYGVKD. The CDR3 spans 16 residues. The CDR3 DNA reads TGTGCCATCAGTCGGACTAGCGGGGGACCCAACAATGAGCAGTTCTTC. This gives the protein CAISRTSGGPNNEQFF.

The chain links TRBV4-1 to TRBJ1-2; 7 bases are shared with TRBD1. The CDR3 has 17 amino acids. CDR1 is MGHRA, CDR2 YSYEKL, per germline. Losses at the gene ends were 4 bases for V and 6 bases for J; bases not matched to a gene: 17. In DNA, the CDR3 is TGCGCCAGCAGCCGGCAACTCGGGACAGCCAACCGGAATGGCTACACCTTC. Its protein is CASSRQLGTANRNGYTF.

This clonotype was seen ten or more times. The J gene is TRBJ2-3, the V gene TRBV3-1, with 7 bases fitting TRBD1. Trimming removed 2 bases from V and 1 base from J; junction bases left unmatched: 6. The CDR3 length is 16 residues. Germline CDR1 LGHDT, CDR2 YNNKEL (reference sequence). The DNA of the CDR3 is TGTGCCAGCAGCCAACTCCCCGGACAGGGCACAGATACGCAGTATTTT. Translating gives CASSQLPGQGTDTQYF.

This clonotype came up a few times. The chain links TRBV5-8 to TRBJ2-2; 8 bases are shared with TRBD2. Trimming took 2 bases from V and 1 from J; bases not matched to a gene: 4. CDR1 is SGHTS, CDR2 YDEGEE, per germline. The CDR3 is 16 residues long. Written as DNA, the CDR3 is TGTGCCAGCAGCTTCGTCCTAGCGGGGAACACCGGGGAGCTGTTTTTT. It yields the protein CASSFVLAGNTGELFF.

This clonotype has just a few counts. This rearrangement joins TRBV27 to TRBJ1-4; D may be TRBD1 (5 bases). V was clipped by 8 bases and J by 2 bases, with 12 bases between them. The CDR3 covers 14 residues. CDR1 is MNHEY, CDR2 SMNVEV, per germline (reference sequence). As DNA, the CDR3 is TGTGCCAGCGGATCGGCAGGGACTAATGAAAAACTGTTTTTT. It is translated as CASGSAGTNEKLFF.

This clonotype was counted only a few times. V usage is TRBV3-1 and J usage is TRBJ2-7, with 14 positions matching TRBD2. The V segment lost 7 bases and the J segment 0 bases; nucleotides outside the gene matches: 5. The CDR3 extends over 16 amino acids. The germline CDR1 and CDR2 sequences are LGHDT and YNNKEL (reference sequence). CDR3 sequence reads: CASTRGTSGSSYEQYF. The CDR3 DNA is TGTGCCAGCACCCGCGGGACTAGCGGGAGCTCCTACGAGCAGTACTTC.

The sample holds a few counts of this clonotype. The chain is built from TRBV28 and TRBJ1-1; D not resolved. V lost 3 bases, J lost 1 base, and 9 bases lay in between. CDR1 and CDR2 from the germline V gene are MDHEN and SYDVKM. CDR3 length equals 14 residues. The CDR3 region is CASSFLGTNTEAFF. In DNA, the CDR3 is TGTGCCAGCAGTTTTCTCGGCACGAACACTGAAGCTTTCTTT.

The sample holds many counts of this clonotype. The CDR3 bases are TGTGCCAGCAGTACTACCCGCGCAGGTCCCGCCTACGAGCAGTACTTC. This translates into CASSTTRAGPAYEQYF. This rearrangement joins TRBV28 to TRBJ2-7; no firm D call. CDR3 length: 16 residues. The V end lost 5 bases, the J end lost 2 bases, and 19 bases lay between the germline ends. Per germline, CDR1 MDHEN and CDR2 SYDVKM.